Listed here are 9 T cell receptor beta chains from one sample, sequenced in a study of identical twins. Via MiXCR, TCRdb re-called the 5' RACE reads, giving one row per CDR3 protein. The sample shows 450,000 or so distinct CDR3 sequences, 24% of them seen only once. A further study also used this sample, focusing on T cells expressing NK-cell markers.

The material sequenced was CD4+ T cells sorted from blood. The receptors shown here come from a woman under 30 in good health.

This clonotype was counted many times. This chain uses TRBV5-1 with TRBJ2-3; 7 nucleotides line up with TRBD1. The CDR3 runs to 14 residues. Germline values: CDR1 SGHRS, CDR2 YFSETQ. V dropped 0 bases and J dropped 6; count of bases not matched to a gene: 4. The CDR3 here is CASSLDRGVDTQYF. CDR3 bases: TGCGCCAGCAGCTTGGACAGGGGAGTGGATACGCAGTATTTT.

The chain combines TRBV20-1 with TRBJ2-1, with D possibly matching TRBD2 (7 bases). V was trimmed by 6 bases and J by 2 bases, leaving 11 bases between them. This CDR3 region has 13 residues. Per germline, CDR1 DFQATT and CDR2 SNEGSKA (reference sequence). For the CDR3, the DNA is TGCAGTGCGTGGCGGGGGCCCTACAATGAGCAGTTCTTC. Translation: CSAWRGPYNEQFF.

This clonotype was observed a few times. The rearrangement joins TRBV20-1 to TRBJ1-1; D gene uncertain. CDR1 and CDR2 from the germline V gene are DFQATT and SNEGSKA (reference sequence). The CDR3 covers 12 residues. V was cut by 6 bases and J by 1 base, with 9 bases left in between. CDR3 DNA sequence: TGCAGTGCCCCTCGGGGGAACACTGAAGCTTTCTTT. Translating gives CSAPRGNTEAFF.

In this sample, this clonotype turned up many times. The rearrangement joins TRBV12-3 or TRBV12-4 to TRBJ2-2; TRBD1 matches 8 bases. The junction had 12 bases not matched to a gene; V was cut back by 7 bases and J by 5 bases. The CDR3 runs 16 residues. The CDR3 reads CASTDRGRVRTGELFF. CDR3 DNA: TGTGCCAGCACCGACAGGGGTAGAGTTCGAACCGGGGAGCTGTTTTTT.

This clonotype showed up just once. This chain uses TRBV6-5 with TRBJ2-1; D is unclear. CDR1 MNHEY and CDR2 SVGAGI come from the germline V gene. The germline V and J ends were trimmed by 2 bases and 0 bases, with 14 bases remaining between them. CDR3 length: 17 amino acids. The CDR3 is CASSYLPTPSSYNEQFF. The CDR3, as DNA: TGTGCCAGCAGTTACCTTCCGACCCCGTCCTCCTACAATGAGCAGTTCTTC.

CDR3 sequence reads: CASSYQGWWTDTQYF. The CDR3 coding sequence is TGTGCCAGCAGTTATCAAGGGTGGTGGACAGATACGCAGTATTTT. The chain is built from TRBV6-5 and TRBJ2-3; D unclear. Germline V lookup: CDR1 MNHEY, CDR2 SVGAGI. The CDR3 runs 15 residues. V was clipped by 3 bases and J by 3 bases, with 13 bases between them.

This clonotype showed up just a few times. The chain combines TRBV2 with TRBJ2-1, with D tentatively TRBD1 (5 bases). The CDR3 is made up of 11 amino acids. CDR1 is SNHLY and CDR2 is FYNNEI in the germline V gene. Trimming cost V 4 bases and J 12 bases, with 10 bases left between them. CDR3 amino acids: CASSADTMQFF. CDR3 in DNA: TGTGCCAGCAGTGCGGACACTATGCAGTTCTTC.

This clonotype was detected only a few times. The rearrangement uses TRBV5-1 and TRBJ2-1, with 7 bases aligning to TRBD2. CDR1 is SGHRS, CDR2 YFSETQ, per germline. V dropped 4 bases and J dropped 6; count of bases not matched to a gene: 4. This CDR3 region has 13 residues. CDR3 in amino acids: CASSMTSSNEQFF. The CDR3 DNA sequence: TGCGCCAGCAGCATGACTAGCAGCAATGAGCAGTTCTTC.

This clonotype turned up a few times. V and J are TRBV20-1 and TRBJ1-1, with 9 bases that match TRBD1. The CDR3 extends over 14 amino acids. Germline CDR1 reads DFQATT; CDR2 reads SNEGSKA (reference sequence). With V trimmed by 6 bases and J by 5 bases, 10 bases remained unmatched. The CDR3 region has the DNA TGCAGTGCGACCGGGACAGGGATCAATACTGAAGCTTTCTTT. Its translation: CSATGTGINTEAFF.